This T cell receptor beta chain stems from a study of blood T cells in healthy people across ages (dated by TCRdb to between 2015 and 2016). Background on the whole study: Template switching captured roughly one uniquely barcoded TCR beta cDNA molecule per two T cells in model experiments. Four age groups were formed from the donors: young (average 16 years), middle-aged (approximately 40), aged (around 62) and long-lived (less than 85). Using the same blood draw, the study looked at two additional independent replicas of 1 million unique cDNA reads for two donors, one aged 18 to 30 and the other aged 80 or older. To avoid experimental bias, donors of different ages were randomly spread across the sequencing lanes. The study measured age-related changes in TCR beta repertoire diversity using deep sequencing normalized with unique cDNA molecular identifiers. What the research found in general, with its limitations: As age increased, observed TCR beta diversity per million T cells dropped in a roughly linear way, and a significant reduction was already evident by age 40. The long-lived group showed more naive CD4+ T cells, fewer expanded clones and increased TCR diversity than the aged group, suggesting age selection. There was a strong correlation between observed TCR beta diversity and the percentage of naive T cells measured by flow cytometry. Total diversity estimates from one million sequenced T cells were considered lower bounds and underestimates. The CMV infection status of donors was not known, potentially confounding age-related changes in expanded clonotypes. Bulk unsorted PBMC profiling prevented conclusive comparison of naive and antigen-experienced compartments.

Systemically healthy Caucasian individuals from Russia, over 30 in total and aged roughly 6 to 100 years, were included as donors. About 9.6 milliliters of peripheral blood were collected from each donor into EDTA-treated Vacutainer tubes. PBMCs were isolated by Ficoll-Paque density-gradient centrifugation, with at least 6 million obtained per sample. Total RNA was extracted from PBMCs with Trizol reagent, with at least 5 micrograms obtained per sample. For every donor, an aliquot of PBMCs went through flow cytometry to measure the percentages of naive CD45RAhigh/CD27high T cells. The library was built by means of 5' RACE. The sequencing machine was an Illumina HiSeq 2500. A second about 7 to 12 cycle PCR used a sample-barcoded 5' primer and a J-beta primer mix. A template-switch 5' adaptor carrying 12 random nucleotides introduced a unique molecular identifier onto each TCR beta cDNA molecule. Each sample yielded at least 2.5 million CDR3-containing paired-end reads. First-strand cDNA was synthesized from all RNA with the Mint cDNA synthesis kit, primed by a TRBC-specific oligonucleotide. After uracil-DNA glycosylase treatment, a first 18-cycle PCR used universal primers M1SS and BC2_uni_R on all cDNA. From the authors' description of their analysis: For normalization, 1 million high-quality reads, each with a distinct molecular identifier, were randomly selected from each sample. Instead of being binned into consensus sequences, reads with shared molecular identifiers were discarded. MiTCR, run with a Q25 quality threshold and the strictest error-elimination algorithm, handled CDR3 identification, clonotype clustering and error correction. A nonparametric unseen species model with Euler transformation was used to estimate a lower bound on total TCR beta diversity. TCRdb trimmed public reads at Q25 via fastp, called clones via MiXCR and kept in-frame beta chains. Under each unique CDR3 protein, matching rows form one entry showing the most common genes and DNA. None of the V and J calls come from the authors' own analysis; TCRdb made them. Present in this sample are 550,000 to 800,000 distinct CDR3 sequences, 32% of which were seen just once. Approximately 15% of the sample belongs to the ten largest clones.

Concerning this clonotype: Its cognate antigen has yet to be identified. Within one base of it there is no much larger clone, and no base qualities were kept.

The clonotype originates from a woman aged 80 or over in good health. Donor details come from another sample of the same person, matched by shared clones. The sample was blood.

The DNA sequence is TGCAGCGTTCGGGACTGGAGAAACACGGATACGCAGTATTTT. This encodes CSVRDWRNTDTQYF. The chain uses TRBV29-1 and TRBJ2-3, with TRBD2 tentatively as D gene (6 bases match). V gives up 5 bases and J gives up 6 bases, and the segment between their germline ends measures 18 bases. The CDR3 numbers 14 residues from cysteine through phenylalanine. The sequence is cut down to CDR3 DNA, 42 bases in frame from base 1. CDR1 and CDR2, looked up from the germline V gene, are SQVTM and ANQGSEA.